The next 14 T cell receptor beta chains were all read from a single sample in a study of spatial heterogeneity in lung cancer. Indicated time point: sample taken at primary tumor resection. No cells were sorted before sequencing. The whole RNA sequenced was extracted from tumor, nontumor lung or frozen PBMC. In TCRdb, the 5' RACE reads were re-called with MiXCR into one record per CDR3 protein. The table includes some 11,000 distinct CDR3 sequences, 13% to 15% detected once. The material was PBMCs, obtained at surgery. Source of these receptors: a female donor with early-stage non-small cell lung cancer.

This clonotype is categorized as medium-sized. The rearrangement joins TRBV7-2 to TRBJ2-5; 10 bases agree with TRBD1. Germline CDR1 and CDR2: SGHTA and FQGNSA. This CDR3 has 15 amino acids. The V and J ends lost 1 base and 4 bases, in that order; junction bases with no gene match: 3. CDR3 sequence (DNA): TGTGCCAGCAGCTTAGGGACAGGGGGACGAGAGACCCAGTACTTC. Translating it yields CASSLGTGGRETQYF.

This chain joins TRBV7-8 and TRBJ2-7; TRBD1 is a possible D gene (6 bases). Germline V lookup: CDR1 SGHVS, CDR2 FQNEAQ. CDR3 length: 14 amino acids. Trimming cost V 2 bases and J 5 bases, with 13 bases left between them. The CDR3 coding sequence is TGTGCCAGCAGCTTATTCTACAGGGCCAACGAGCAGTACTTC. Its translation: CASSLFYRANEQYF. The full variable domain, its missing parts supplied by reference TRBV7-8 and TRBJ2-7, is GAGVSQSPRYKVAKRGQDVALRCDPISGHVSLFWYQQALGQGPEFLTYFQNEAQLDKSGLPSDRFFAERPEGSVSTLKIQRTQQEDSAVYLCASSLFYRANEQYFGPGTRLTVT.

This clonotype rates as medium-sized (0.01 to 0.1%). The chain recombines TRBV7-9 with TRBJ1-1, with 10 bases matching TRBD1. J gave up 0 bases and V 3 bases, and 7 bases lay outside the gene matches. From germline, CDR1 is SEHNR and CDR2 FQNEAQ (reference sequence). This CDR3 region has 17 residues. The CDR3 DNA is TGTGCCAGCAGCTTGGTCCCGGGACAGGGGATGAACACTGAAGCTTTCTTT. As protein: CASSLVPGQGMNTEAFF.

This clonotype was detected many times. CDR3 coding DNA: TGCAGCGCCGGCCTAGCGGAAATTTACAATGAGCAGTTCTTC. It specifies CSAGLAEIYNEQFF. The chain has TRBV29-1 and TRBJ2-1; TRBD2 agrees at 7 bases. V shed 7 bases and J 4 bases; nucleotides not matched to a gene: 10. Germline lookup yields CDR1 SQVTM and CDR2 ANQGSEA. The CDR3 is 14 amino acids.

This clonotype was seen more than once but under ten times. V usage is TRBV20-1 and J usage is TRBJ2-3; 11 nucleotides agree with TRBD2. The CDR3 runs to 12 residues. After removal of 4 bases from V and 12 bases from J, the junction contained 6 bases not matched to a gene. In germline, CDR1 is DFQATT, CDR2 SNEGSKA (reference sequence). CDR3: CSATGTSGEQYF. CDR3 coding DNA: TGCAGTGCTACCGGGACTAGCGGAGAACAGTATTTT.

This clonotype is categorized as medium-sized. The J gene is TRBJ2-3, the V gene TRBV5-1; 7 bases agree with TRBD1. This CDR3 spans 15 amino acids. Losses at the gene ends were 4 bases for V and 2 bases for J; bases not matched to a gene: 7. From germline, CDR1 is SGHRS and CDR2 YFSETQ. The CDR3 spells CASSLQGINTDTQYF. The DNA of the CDR3 is TGCGCCAGCAGCCTACAGGGGATTAACACAGATACGCAGTATTTT.

This clonotype is labeled as medium-sized. The gene calls are TRBV7-9 and TRBJ2-7; no reliable D call. The V end lost 5 bases, the J end lost 0 bases, and 2 bases lay between the germline ends. Germline V gene data show CDR1 as SEHNR and CDR2 as FQNEAQ (reference sequence). The CDR3 is 11 amino acids. The CDR3, as DNA: TGTGCCAGCAGCACCTCCTACGAGCAGTACTTC. Protein: CASSTSYEQYF.

This sequence joins TRBV28 and TRBJ2-7; D ambiguous. Germline values: CDR1 MDHEN, CDR2 SYDVKM. This CDR3 has 14 amino acids. Trimming removed 2 bases from V and 4 bases from J, with 12 bases in between. In DNA, the CDR3 is TGTGCCAGCAGTTTACCTCAGGACCCTTACGAGCAGTACTTC. Its protein is CASSLPQDPYEQYF. Supplemented by reference TRBV28 and TRBJ2-7, the full variable domain reads DVKVTQSSRYLVKRTGEKVFLECVQDMDHENMFWYRQDPGLGLRLIYFSYDVKMKEKGDIPEGYSVSREKKERFSLILESASTNQTSMYLCASSLPQDPYEQYFGPGTRLTVT.

This clonotype is categorized as medium-sized. V is TRBV7-8 and J is TRBJ2-7; a possible D gene is TRBD1 (6 bases). With 4 bases removed from V and 2 bases from J, the gap between germline ends came to 15 bases. CDR1 and CDR2 (germline): SGHVS, FQNEAQ. The CDR3 length is 15 residues. CDR3 sequence reads: CASSYRRDKPYEQYF. CDR3 DNA: TGTGCCAGCAGCTATCGCCGGGACAAACCCTACGAGCAGTACTTC.

This clonotype was recorded many times. The CDR3 DNA sequence: TGCAGTGCCCCTCTAGCGGGGGGCGACAATGAGCAGTTCTTC. This codes for CSAPLAGGDNEQFF. This sequence joins TRBV20-1 and TRBJ2-1; 11 positions agree with TRBD2. From germline, CDR1 is DFQATT and CDR2 SNEGSKA (reference sequence). V lost 6 bases and J lost 5; bases outside the gene matches: 6. The length of the CDR3 is 14 residues.

This clonotype has a count of ten or more. The rearrangement joins TRBV12-3 or TRBV12-4 to TRBJ2-3, with 10 bases identical to TRBD2. The CDR3 loop spans 17 amino acids. V trimming: 5 bases; J trimming: 1 base; junction bases outside the gene matches: 9. The CDR3 loop reads CASSPRRTSGGTDTQYF. The CDR3 DNA reads TGTGCCAGCAGTCCCCGGAGGACTAGCGGCGGCACAGATACGCAGTATTTT.

This clonotype has at least ten counts. The chain has TRBV28 and TRBJ2-2; no firm D call. CDR1 and CDR2 (germline): MDHEN, SYDVKM. V lost 5 bases to trimming and J lost 0 bases, with 10 bases between them. There are 15 residues in the CDR3. Here the CDR3 reads CASSGGAANTGELFF. The CDR3 nucleotides are TGTGCCAGCAGTGGTGGCGCAGCGAACACCGGGGAGCTGTTTTTT.

This clonotype has ten or more counts. CDR3 protein: CASSIGLGYEQYF. The CDR3 DNA reads as TGTGCCAGCAGCATAGGGCTAGGCTACGAGCAGTACTTC. The chain carries TRBV6-6 and TRBJ2-7; D is ambiguous. CDR1 and CDR2 (germline): MNHNY, SVGAGI (reference sequence). Trimming shortened V by 6 bases and J by 3 bases, and 12 bases separated the two germline ends. The CDR3 is 13 residues long.

This clonotype showed up many times. The J gene is TRBJ1-4, the V gene TRBV29-1; 7 bases fit TRBD1. Germline CDR1 and CDR2: SQVTM and ANQGSEA. The CDR3 covers 15 residues. V shed 7 bases and J 2 bases; nucleotides not matched to a gene: 10. Written as DNA, the CDR3 is TGCAGCGGTCGACAGGGAATGGGCACTAATGAAAAACTGTTTTTT. This codes for CSGRQGMGTNEKLFF. The full variable domain, its missing parts supplied by reference TRBV29-1 and TRBJ1-4, is SAVISQKPSRDICQRGTSLTIQCQVDSQVTMMFWYRQQPGQSLTLIATANQGSEATYESGFVIDKFPISRPNLTFSTLTVSNMSPEDSSIYLCSGRQGMGTNEKLFFGSGTQLSVL.